These 22 T cell receptor beta chains came from one sample sequenced in a study of cytomegalovirus exposure and HLA in healthy donors. The PCR contained 60 Vbeta and 13 Jbeta primers. Profiling relied on immunoSEQ multiplex PCR, and the TCRdb table lists in-frame clones only, not all of them. This table holds tens of thousands of clones. Sequenced input: PBMCs. The receptors derive from a woman between 40 and 50 years old in good health and CMV-seropositive.

V is TRBV28 and J is TRBJ1-1; no clear D gene. Germline CDR1 and CDR2: MDHEN and SYDVKM. Trimming shortened V by 4 bases and J by 1 base, and 7 bases separated the two germline ends. The CDR3 covers 13 residues. The CDR3 here is CASSSAGNTEAFF. The CDR3 DNA reads as TGTGCCAGCAGTTCGGCGGGGAACACTGAAGCTTTCTTT.

The chain recombines TRBV5-1 with TRBJ1-2; D unresolved. There are 13 residues in the CDR3. The V and J ends lost 0 bases and 5 bases respectively, with 8 bases between them. Germline CDR1 is SGHRS and CDR2 is YFSETQ. The CDR3, as DNA: TGCGCCAGCAGCTTGGAAGGAGAATATGGCTACACCTTC. Amino acid sequence: CASSLEGEYGYTF.

The chain joins TRBV6-1 to TRBJ2-7; 8 positions match TRBD2. V gave up 6 bases and J gave up 2 bases; unmatched junction bases: 3. CDR1 MNHNS and CDR2 SASEGT come from the germline V gene. The CDR3 runs 13 residues. The CDR3 nucleotides are TGTGCCAGCAGGCGGGGGGAGACCTACGAGCAGTACTTC. It encodes CASRRGETYEQYF.

The rearrangement joins TRBV7-6 to TRBJ2-7; D gene ambiguous. The CDR3 runs 14 residues. Trimming removed 1 base from V and 6 bases from J, with 13 bases in between. Looked up from germline, CDR1 is SGHVS and CDR2 is FNYEAQ. The CDR3 nucleotides are TGTGCCAGCAGCTTAGGTTATCCTAGTGGCGAGCAGTACTTC. Protein: CASSLGYPSGEQYF.

The rearrangement uses TRBV9 and TRBJ2-2; D remains unclear. V shed 0 bases and J shed 4 bases, with 7 bases lying between them. The CDR3 runs to 14 residues. Per the germline V gene, CDR1 is SGDLS and CDR2 is YYNGEE. In DNA, the CDR3 is TGTGCCAGCAGCGTAGGTTACAGCACCGGGGAGCTGTTTTTT. Residues: CASSVGYSTGELFF. Full variable domain (outside the CDR3, taken from reference TRBV9 and TRBJ2-2): DSGVTQTPKHLITATGQRVTLRCSPRSGDLSVYWYQQSLDQGLQFLIQYYNGEERAKGNILERFSAQQFPDLHSELNLSSLELGDSALYFCASSVGYSTGELFFGEGSRLTVL.

This sequence joins TRBV5-1 and TRBJ2-5; 10 positions agree with TRBD1. The J segment lost 5 bases and the V segment lost 4 bases, leaving 14 bases of the junction unmatched. Germline lookup yields CDR1 SGHRS and CDR2 YFSETQ. The CDR3 runs to 17 residues. CDR3 sequence reads: CASSIGETGGKRETQYF. As DNA, the CDR3 is TGCGCCAGCAGCATAGGGGAGACAGGGGGCAAGAGGGAGACCCAGTACTTC.

This sequence joins TRBV7-6 and TRBJ1-5; no definite D call. The CDR3 runs to 15 residues. Trimming cost V 2 bases and J 2 bases, with 10 bases left between them. Germline V gene data show CDR1 as SGHVS and CDR2 as FNYEAQ. In nucleotides, the CDR3 is TGTGCCAGCAGCTTAAGAGAGAACGGCAATCAGCCCCAGCATTTT. Translating it yields CASSLRENGNQPQHF.

This chain links TRBV7-9 with TRBJ1-6; no clear D gene. Trimming left V 1 base short and J 0 bases short, with 4 bases between. The CDR3 length is 15 residues. CDR1 is SEHNR, CDR2 FQNEAQ, per germline (reference sequence). The CDR3 protein is CASSLDNSYNSPLHF. DNA for the CDR3: TGTGCCAGCAGCTTAGACAACTCCTATAATTCACCCCTCCACTTT.

V usage is TRBV28 and J usage is TRBJ2-4; 10 bases map to TRBD1. Germline loops: CDR1 MDHEN, CDR2 SYDVKM. V was clipped by 7 bases and J by 5 bases; unmatched bases: 5. The CDR3 is 14 residues long. This CDR3 is CASTPGTGENIQYF. In DNA form, the CDR3 reads TGTGCCAGCACGCCTGGGACAGGGGAAAACATTCAGTACTTC.

The V call is TRBV5-4, the J call TRBJ2-2, with TRBD2 identical over 11 bases. The CDR3 covers 17 residues. V gave up 0 bases and J gave up 2 bases; unmatched junction bases: 3. From germline, CDR1 is SGHNT and CDR2 YYREEE (reference sequence). The CDR3 DNA reads TGTGCCAGCAGCTTGGGTCTAGCGGGGGGTAACACCGGGGAGCTGTTTTTT. It codes for CASSLGLAGGNTGELFF.

The chain uses TRBV19 and TRBJ1-1; tentatively, D is TRBD1 (5 bases). The length of the CDR3 is 13 residues. V was cut by 6 bases and J by 3 bases, with 11 bases left in between. CDR1 is LNHDA, CDR2 SQIVND, per germline (reference sequence). CDR3 bases: TGTGCCAGTAGAGACAGAATGTACACTGAAGCTTTCTTT. Translation gives CASRDRMYTEAFF.

This sequence joins TRBV19 and TRBJ2-3; 7 positions match TRBD2. CDR1 LNHDA and CDR2 SQIVND come from the germline V gene (reference sequence). The CDR3 length is 14 residues. After removal of 5 bases from V and 0 bases from J, the junction contained 2 bases not matched to a gene. The CDR3 coding sequence is TGTGCCAGTAGTCCTAGCGGCAGCACAGATACGCAGTATTTT. Its translation is CASSPSGSTDTQYF.

V is TRBV5-1 and J is TRBJ2-1; 8 bases align to TRBD1. The V gene's germline CDR1 is SGHRS and CDR2 YFSETQ. This CDR3 contains 16 residues. Trimming removed 0 bases from V and 7 bases from J; junction bases left unmatched: 9. As DNA, the CDR3 is TGCGCCAGCAGCTTGGGGTACAGGGGGGATATGAATGAGCAGTTCTTC. It is translated as CASSLGYRGDMNEQFF.

This chain uses TRBV18 with TRBJ1-1; 7 nucleotides line up with TRBD1. Looked up from germline, CDR1 is KGHSH and CDR2 is LQKENI. V shed 4 bases and J 6 bases; nucleotides not matched to a gene: 11. This CDR3 is built from 15 residues. As DNA, the CDR3 is TGTGCCAGCTCACGTACCCAGGGGGGATTCGCTGAAGCTTTCTTT. This gives the protein CASSRTQGGFAEAFF.

V gene TRBV2 combines with J gene TRBJ1-2, with no clear D. V was trimmed by 4 bases and J by 4 bases, leaving 4 bases between them. CDR3 size: 11 residues. Germline lookup yields CDR1 SNHLY and CDR2 FYNNEI. The CDR3 here is CASSAVYGYTF. CDR3 sequence (DNA): TGTGCCAGCAGTGCTGTCTATGGCTACACCTTC. The variable domain in full, with the rest retrieved from reference TRBV2 and TRBJ1-2, is EPEVTQTPSHQVTQMGQEVILRCVPISNHLYFYWYRQILGQKVEFLVSFYNNEISEKSEIFDDQFSVERPDGSNFTLKIRSTKLEDSAMYFCASSAVYGYTFGSGTRLTVV.

The chain combines TRBV11-2 with TRBJ1-5; D not resolved. The CDR3 is 12 residues long. CDR1 is SGHAT, CDR2 FQNNGV, per germline. V lost 3 bases and J lost 9, with 9 bases in between. CDR3 DNA sequence: TGTGCCAGCAGCTTGGGCAAAGGGCCCCAGCATTTT. Translated, it gives CASSLGKGPQHF.

The chain has TRBV5-1 and TRBJ2-7; no clear D gene. Per the germline V gene, CDR1 is SGHRS and CDR2 is YFSETQ. The CDR3 is 13 residues long. V was clipped by 0 bases and J by 9 bases, with 13 bases between them. CDR3 bases: TGCGCCAGCAGCTTGGCCGGGTTCGATAGGCAGTACTTC. Its protein product is CASSLAGFDRQYF.

The gene calls are TRBV13 and TRBJ2-3; 7 bases are a match to TRBD2. The CDR3 extends over 16 amino acids. After removal of 2 bases from V and 0 bases from J, the junction contained 5 bases not matched to a gene. Germline V gives CDR1 PRHDT, CDR2 FYEKMQ (reference sequence). The CDR3 sequence is CASSLYGRGSTDTQYF. The CDR3 nucleotides read TGTGCCAGCAGCTTATATGGGCGGGGGAGCACAGATACGCAGTATTTT. Full variable domain (outside the CDR3, taken from reference TRBV13 and TRBJ2-3): AAGVIQSPRHLIKEKRETATLKCYPIPRHDTVYWYQQGPGQDPQFLISFYEKMQSDKGSIPDRFSAQQFSDYHSELNMSSLELGDSALYFCASSLYGRGSTDTQYFGPGTRLTVL.

The chain couples TRBV30 to TRBJ2-2; maybe TRBD1 (6 bases). Trimming stripped 0 bases from V and 2 bases from J, with 22 bases between. This CDR3 comprises 19 residues. Germline values: CDR1 GTSNPN, CDR2 SVGIG (reference sequence). CDR3 residues: CAWSVGGTFQISNTGELFF. The CDR3 DNA reads TGTGCCTGGAGTGTAGGTGGGACATTTCAGATCTCAAACACCGGGGAGCTGTTTTTT.

The chain employs TRBV21-1 and TRBJ2-3; the DNA was not compared with TRBD1, the D call given in the table. TRBV21-1 is termed a pseudogene. This CDR3 comprises 17 residues. DNA of the CDR3: TGTGCCAGCAGCAAAGGGTCCAGGGGGTTCGGCACAGATACGCAGTATTTT. The encoded protein is CASSKGSRGFGTDTQYF.

The rearrangement links TRBV5-1 to TRBJ1-2; possibly TRBD1 for D (5 bases). The CDR3 totals 15 residues. Germline assignment: CDR1 SGHRS and CDR2 YFSETQ. V lost 0 bases and J lost 3, with 12 bases in between. The CDR3 protein is CASSLAGYGDYGYTF. The CDR3 DNA follows: TGCGCCAGCAGCTTGGCAGGGTATGGCGACTATGGCTACACCTTC.

The chain employs TRBV10-3 and TRBJ2-7; TRBD2 aligns across 7 bases. The germline CDR1 and CDR2 sequences are ENHRY and SYGVKD. The V gene end was trimmed by 3 bases and the J gene end by 6 bases; junction bases not matched to a gene: 8. The CDR3 is made up of 14 amino acids. The CDR3 region has the DNA TGTGCCATCAGTGACTCTAGCGGTGGTGGCGAGCAGTACTTC. Protein sequence: CAISDSSGGGEQYF.